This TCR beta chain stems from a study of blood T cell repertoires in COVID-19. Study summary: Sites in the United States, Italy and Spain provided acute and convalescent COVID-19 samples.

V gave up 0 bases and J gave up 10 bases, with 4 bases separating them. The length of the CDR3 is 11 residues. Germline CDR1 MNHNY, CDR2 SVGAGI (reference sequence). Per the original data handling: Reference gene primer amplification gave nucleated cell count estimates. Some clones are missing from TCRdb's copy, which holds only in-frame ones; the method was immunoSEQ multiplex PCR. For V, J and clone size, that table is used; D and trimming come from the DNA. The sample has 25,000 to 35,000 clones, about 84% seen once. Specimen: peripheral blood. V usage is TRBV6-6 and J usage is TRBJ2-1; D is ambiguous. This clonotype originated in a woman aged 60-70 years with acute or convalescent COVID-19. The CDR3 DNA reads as TGTGCCAGCAGTTACTCGTTAGAGCAGTTCTTC. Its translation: CASSYSLEQFF.